The clone carrying this TCR beta chain was found a few times. Its antigen is not identified. The data derive from a study of identical twins. Study-level points and caveats: The more abundant beta clonotypes in cord blood had fewer insertions, and memory repertoires did not show this. Out-of-frame TCR alpha sharing in monozygotic twins exceeded recombination model predictions.

cDNA carried unique molecular identifiers, and a universal primer site was added by template switching. TCRdb fed the 5' RACE reads into MiXCR, producing one record per CDR3 protein. The table includes roughly 700,000 distinct CDR3 sequences, approximately 9% detected once. V lost 4 bases and J lost 5, with 11 bases in between. Germline CDR1 KGHSH, CDR2 LQKENI. The CDR3 is 13 amino acids. Another study also made use of these data, one on yellow fever vaccine responses in identical twins.

This TCR came from a woman between 18 and 30 years old in good health. V and J are TRBV18 and TRBJ2-5, with D possibly matching TRBD1 (6 bases). Sequencing was done on a sample of PBMCs. CDR3 in amino acids: CASSQDSSETQYF. CDR3 bases: TGTGCCAGCTCACAGGACAGTTCCGAGACCCAGTACTTC. The full variable domain, completed using reference TRBV18 and TRBJ2-5, is NAGVMQNPRHLVRRRGQEARLRCSPMKGHSHVYWYRQLPEEGLKFMVYLQKENIIDESGMPKERFSAEFPKEGPSILRIQQVVRGDSAAYFCASSQDSSETQYFGPGTRLLVL.